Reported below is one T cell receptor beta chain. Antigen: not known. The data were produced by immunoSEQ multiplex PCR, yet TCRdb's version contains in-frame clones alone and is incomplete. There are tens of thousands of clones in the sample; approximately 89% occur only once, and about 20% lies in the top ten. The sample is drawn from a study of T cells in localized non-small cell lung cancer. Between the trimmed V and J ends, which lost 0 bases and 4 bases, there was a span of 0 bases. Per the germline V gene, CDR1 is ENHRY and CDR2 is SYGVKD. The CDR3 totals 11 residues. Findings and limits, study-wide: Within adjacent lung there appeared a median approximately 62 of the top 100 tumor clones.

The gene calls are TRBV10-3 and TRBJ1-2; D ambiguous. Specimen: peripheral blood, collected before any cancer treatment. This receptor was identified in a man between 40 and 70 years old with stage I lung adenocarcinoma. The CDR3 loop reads CAISESYGYTF. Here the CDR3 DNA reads TGTGCCATCAGTGAGTCCTATGGCTACACCTTC.